One sample yielded the 10 T cell receptor beta chains listed below, sequenced in a study of Graves' ophthalmopathy and Graves' hyperthyroidism. RNA transcripts served as template for amplifying TCR beta CDR3 sequences. The library came from an HTBI-primed first-round RT-PCR and a second-round multiplex PCR. TCRdb analysed the multiplex PCR reads with MiXCR anew, one entry per CDR3 protein. Of 200,000 to 250,000 distinct CDR3 sequences listed, roughly a fifth were seen once; the top ten hold approximately 39%. The sample consisted of peripheral blood. The receptors come from a woman in her 50s with Graves' ophthalmopathy.

The chain employs TRBV28 and TRBJ1-1; the D gene is possibly TRBD1 (5 bases). V lost 6 bases to trimming and J lost 3 bases, with 17 bases between them. The germline V gene encodes CDR1 MDHEN and CDR2 SYDVKM. The CDR3 runs 15 residues. The CDR3 DNA is TGTGCCAGCAGACCCGTCTTGCAGGGCGACACTGAAGCTTTCTTT. Translated: CASRPVLQGDTEAFF. Complete variable domain (other parts from reference TRBV28 and TRBJ1-1): DVKVTQSSRYLVKRTGEKVFLECVQDMDHENMFWYRQDPGLGLRLIYFSYDVKMKEKGDIPEGYSVSREKKERFSLILESASTNQTSMYLCASRPVLQGDTEAFFGQGTRLTVV.

This clonotype was seen ten or more times. The V and J genes are TRBV7-3 and TRBJ2-2, with D perhaps TRBD2 (5 bases). This CDR3 region has 15 residues. The germline CDR1 and CDR2 sequences are SGHTA and FQGTGA. With 5 bases removed from V and 2 bases from J, the gap between germline ends came to 12 bases. The CDR3 bases are TGTGCCAGCAGCCCCACCCCGGGAAACACCGGGGAGCTGTTTTTT. Its protein is CASSPTPGNTGELFF.

This clonotype was counted at least ten times. This rearrangement joins TRBV7-2 to TRBJ2-5; D not resolved. V lost 6 bases to trimming and J lost 4 bases, with 9 bases between them. This CDR3 is built from 12 residues. CDR1 and CDR2 (germline): SGHTA, FQGNSA. CDR3 region: CASSRGRETQYF. The CDR3 nucleotides are TGTGCCAGCAGTCGAGGTCGAGAGACCCAGTACTTC.

V and J are TRBV20-1 and TRBJ2-7, with a possible D match to TRBD2 (6 bases). Trimming removed 6 bases from V and 3 bases from J, with 15 bases in between. CDR1 DFQATT and CDR2 SNEGSKA come from the germline V gene (reference sequence). This CDR3 contains 13 residues. The chain's CDR3 is CSALARNGYEQYF. CDR3 in DNA: TGCAGTGCACTAGCTAGGAACGGCTACGAGCAGTACTTC.

This clonotype was seen a single time. The chain uses TRBV11-2 and TRBJ1-1; D ambiguous. This CDR3 contains 15 residues. The germline V gene encodes CDR1 SGHAT and CDR2 FQNNGV. V shed 1 base and J shed 1 base, with 10 bases lying between them. The chain's CDR3 is CASSLAVGENTEAFF. In DNA form, the CDR3 reads TGTGCCAGCAGCTTAGCTGTCGGTGAGAACACTGAAGCTTTCTTT. The full variable domain, completed using reference TRBV11-2 and TRBJ1-1, is EAGVAQSPRYKIIEKRQSVAFWCNPISGHATLYWYQQILGQGPKLLIQFQNNGVVDDSQLPKDRFSAERLKGVDSTLKIQPAKLEDSAVYLCASSLAVGENTEAFFGQGTRLTVV.

Many counts were recorded for this clonotype. The V call is TRBV12-3 or TRBV12-4, the J call TRBJ2-5; D uncertain. CDR3 length: 14 residues. V was trimmed by 1 base and J by 2 bases, leaving 8 bases between them. This chain's CDR3 is CASSLEAVQETQYF. As DNA, the CDR3 is TGTGCCAGCAGTTTAGAGGCAGTTCAAGAGACCCAGTACTTC.

This clonotype was recorded many times. The rearrangement uses TRBV6-1 and TRBJ2-7; 7 positions match TRBD2. The V and J ends lost 2 bases and 3 bases, in that order; junction bases with no gene match: 7. The CDR3 has 15 residues. The germline V gene encodes CDR1 MNHNS and CDR2 SASEGT. The CDR3 sequence: CASSESGLVLYEQYF. The CDR3 region has the DNA TGTGCCAGCAGTGAATCCGGACTAGTTCTCTACGAGCAGTACTTC.

The chain has TRBV12-3 or TRBV12-4 and TRBJ2-2; perhaps TRBD2 as D (7 bases). Trimming took 1 base from V and 3 from J, leaving 15 bases between them. This CDR3 has 17 residues. CDR3 protein: CASSLDLGGRDTGELFF. As DNA, the CDR3 is TGTGCCAGCAGTTTAGATTTGGGGGGGCGCGACACCGGGGAGCTGTTTTTT.

This clonotype was picked up many times. The chain has TRBV14 and TRBJ2-7; 8 nucleotides agree with TRBD1. There are 17 residues in the CDR3. The V gene end was trimmed by 7 bases and the J gene end by 2 bases; junction bases not matched to a gene: 16. CDR1 SGHDN and CDR2 FVKESK come from the germline V gene. CDR3 sequence: CASIPVQGARHTYEQYF. CDR3 DNA sequence: TGTGCCAGCATTCCAGTTCAGGGGGCTCGCCATACCTACGAGCAGTACTTC.

The table lists this clonotype with many counts. J is TRBJ2-7 and V is TRBV19, with D maybe TRBD2 (6 bases). This CDR3 region has 12 residues. Germline values: CDR1 LNHDA, CDR2 SQIVND (reference sequence). V lost 3 bases, J lost 5 bases, and 8 bases lay in between. The CDR3 region is CASSIGGHEQYF. The CDR3 DNA reads TGTGCCAGTAGTATCGGGGGACACGAGCAGTACTTC.